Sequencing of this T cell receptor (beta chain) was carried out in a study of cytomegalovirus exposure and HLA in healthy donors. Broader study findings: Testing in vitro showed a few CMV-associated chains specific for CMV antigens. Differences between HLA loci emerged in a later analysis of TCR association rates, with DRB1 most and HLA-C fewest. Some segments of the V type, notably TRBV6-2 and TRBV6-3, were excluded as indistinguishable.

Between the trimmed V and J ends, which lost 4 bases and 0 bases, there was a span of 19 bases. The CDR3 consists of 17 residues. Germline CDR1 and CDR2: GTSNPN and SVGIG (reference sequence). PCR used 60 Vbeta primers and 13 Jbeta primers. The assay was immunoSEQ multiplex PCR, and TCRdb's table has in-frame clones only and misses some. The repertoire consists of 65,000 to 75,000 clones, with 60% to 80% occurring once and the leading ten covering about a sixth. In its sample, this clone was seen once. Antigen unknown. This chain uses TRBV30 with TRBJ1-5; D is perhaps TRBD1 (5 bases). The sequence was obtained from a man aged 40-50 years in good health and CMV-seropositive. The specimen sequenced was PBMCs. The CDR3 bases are TGTGCCTGGATCAGCATGGGCCGGGGGAATAGCAATCAGCCCCAGCATTTT. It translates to CAWISMGRGNSNQPQHF.